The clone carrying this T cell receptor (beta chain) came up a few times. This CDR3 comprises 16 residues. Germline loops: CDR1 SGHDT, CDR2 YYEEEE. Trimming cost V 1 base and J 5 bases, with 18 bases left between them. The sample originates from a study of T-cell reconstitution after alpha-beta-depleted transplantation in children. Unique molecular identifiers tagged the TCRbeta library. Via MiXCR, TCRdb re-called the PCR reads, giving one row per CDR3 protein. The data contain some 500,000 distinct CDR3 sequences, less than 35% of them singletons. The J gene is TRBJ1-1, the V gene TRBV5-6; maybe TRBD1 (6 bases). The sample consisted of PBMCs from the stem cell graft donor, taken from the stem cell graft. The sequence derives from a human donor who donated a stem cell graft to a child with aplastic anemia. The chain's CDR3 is CASSLWRGQGWTEAFF. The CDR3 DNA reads TGTGCCAGCAGCTTGTGGCGGGGGCAGGGTTGGACTGAAGCTTTCTTT.